These 8 T cell receptor beta chains share one sample of origin, sequenced in a study of spatial heterogeneity in lung cancer. The time point here: sample taken at primary tumor resection. Whole RNA from tumor, nontumor lung or frozen PBMC was sequenced unsorted. MiXCR was run by TCRdb on the 5' RACE reads, yielding one entry per CDR3 protein. The table records about 92,000 distinct CDR3 sequences, roughly 12% of them present only once. Sample: PBMCs, taken at surgery. Receptors originate from a male donor with early-stage non-small cell lung cancer.

This chain connects TRBV7-9 to TRBJ2-3; tentatively, D is TRBD1 (6 bases). CDR3 length: 16 amino acids. Germline V lookup: CDR1 SEHNR, CDR2 FQNEAQ (reference sequence). Trimming took 5 bases from V and 2 from J, leaving 17 bases between them. The CDR3 spells CASSLGDTRPTDTQYF. CDR3 sequence (DNA): TGTGCCAGCAGCCTGGGGGACACTCGACCCACAGATACGCAGTATTTT.

The V gene is TRBV5-6, the J gene TRBJ2-5; 10 bases align to TRBD2. The CDR3 length is 16 residues. CDR1 and CDR2 from the germline V gene are SGHDT and YYEEEE. The J segment lost 0 bases and the V segment lost 2 bases, leaving 4 bases of the junction unmatched. CDR3 nucleotide sequence: TGTGCCAGCAGCTTTAGCGGGAGGACCTACCAAGAGACCCAGTACTTC. This sequence encodes CASSFSGRTYQETQYF.

This clonotype was counted between two and nine times. The chain combines TRBV24-1 with TRBJ2-3; D is uncertain. The V and J ends lost 3 bases and 6 bases respectively, with 12 bases between them. Germline lookup yields CDR1 KGHDR and CDR2 SFDVKD. CDR3 length: 14 amino acids. CDR3 loop: CATSDVQIGDTQYF. CDR3 DNA sequence: TGTGCCACCAGTGATGTCCAGATTGGCGATACGCAGTATTTT.

A few counts support this clonotype. The chain carries TRBV2 and TRBJ1-1; D not resolved. V lost 5 bases and J 1 base, leaving 8 bases between the germline ends. CDR3 size: 13 residues. Germline lookup yields CDR1 SNHLY and CDR2 FYNNEI. The CDR3 loop reads CASSITANTEAFF. CDR3 in DNA: TGTGCCAGCAGTATCACCGCGAACACTGAAGCTTTCTTT.

There are a few counts of this clonotype. The V and J genes are TRBV20-1 and TRBJ1-2, with D possibly TRBD1 on 5 matching bases. The CDR3 contains 16 residues. Germline assignment: CDR1 DFQATT and CDR2 SNEGSKA (reference sequence). Deletions cut 3 bases from V and 0 bases from J, with 17 bases between. This CDR3 is CSASYVAGRANYGYTF. The CDR3 DNA is TGCAGTGCTAGCTATGTCGCAGGCAGGGCTAACTATGGCTACACCTTC.

This clonotype came up many times. The J gene is TRBJ2-7, the V gene TRBV6-5; no clear D gene. Germline V gene data show CDR1 as MNHEY and CDR2 as SVGAGI. The ends were cut back, 7 bases at V and 6 bases at J, with 16 bases in the middle. The CDR3 has 13 amino acids. The CDR3 region has the DNA TGTGCCAGCACACCAGCAGGCAGCAGCGAGCAGTACTTC. Protein sequence: CASTPAGSSEQYF.

The chain couples TRBV28 to TRBJ1-5, with D possibly TRBD1 on 6 matching bases. The V end lost 5 bases, the J end lost 3 bases, and 20 bases lay between the germline ends. CDR1 is MDHEN, CDR2 SYDVKM, per germline. This CDR3 has 17 residues. The CDR3 DNA reads as TGTGCCAGCAGTACGGGGTGGCAGGGGCGTAACAATCAGCCCCAGCATTTT. Protein product: CASSTGWQGRNNQPQHF.

This clonotype was observed a few times. The chain couples TRBV5-1 to TRBJ2-7, with D possibly matching TRBD1 (6 bases). V was shortened by 3 bases and J by 3 bases, with 13 bases between the two germline ends. Germline V gives CDR1 SGHRS, CDR2 YFSETQ. The CDR3 has 14 residues. In nucleotides, the CDR3 is TGCGCCAGCAGCTCGCCTCAGGGGAACTACGAGCAGTACTTC. As protein: CASSSPQGNYEQYF.